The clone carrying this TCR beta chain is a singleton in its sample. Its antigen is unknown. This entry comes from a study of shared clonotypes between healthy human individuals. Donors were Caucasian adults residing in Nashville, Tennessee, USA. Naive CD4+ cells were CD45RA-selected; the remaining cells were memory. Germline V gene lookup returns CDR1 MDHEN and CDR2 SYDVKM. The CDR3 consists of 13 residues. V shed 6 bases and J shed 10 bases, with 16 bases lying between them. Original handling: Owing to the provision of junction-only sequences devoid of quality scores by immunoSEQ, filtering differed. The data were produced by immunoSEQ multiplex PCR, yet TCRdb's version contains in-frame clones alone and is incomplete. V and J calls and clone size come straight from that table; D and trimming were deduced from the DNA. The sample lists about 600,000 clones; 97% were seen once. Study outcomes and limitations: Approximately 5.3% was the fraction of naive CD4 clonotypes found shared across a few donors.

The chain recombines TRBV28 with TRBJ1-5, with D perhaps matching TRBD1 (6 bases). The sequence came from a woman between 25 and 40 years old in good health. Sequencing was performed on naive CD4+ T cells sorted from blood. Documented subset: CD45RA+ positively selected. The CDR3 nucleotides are TGTGCCAGCAGGGCGGACAGCATTCGACCCCAGCATTTT. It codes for CASRADSIRPQHF.